The 11 T cell receptor beta chains in this list originate from one sample, sequenced in a study of CD8+CD57+ T cells in acquired aplastic anemia. The template used for profiling TCR beta VDJ and CDR3 was genomic DNA. TCRdb called the reads again in MiXCR, with one record for every CDR3 protein. The sample consists of 150,000 to 200,000 distinct CDR3 sequences, roughly 40% of them appearing once. Sequenced input: sorted CD4+, CD8+, or CD8+CD57+ T cells (not recorded which) from PBMCs. The receptors were sampled from a human donor in good health.

Many counts were recorded for this clonotype. The chain employs TRBV5-1 and TRBJ2-5, with D maybe TRBD2 (7 bases). The CDR3 sequence is 15 residues long. Trimming shortened V by 5 bases and J by 2 bases, and 16 bases separated the two germline ends. CDR1 is SGHRS and CDR2 is YFSETQ in the germline V gene. This CDR3 reads CASREGGGGQETQYF. For the CDR3, the DNA is TGCGCCAGCAGGGAAGGAGGGGGAGGGCAAGAGACCCAGTACTTC.

The chain couples TRBV2 to TRBJ2-1, with D possibly being TRBD2 (6 bases). Trimming took off 6 bases at V and 8 bases at J, with 20 bases between the two ends. The V gene's germline CDR1 is SNHLY and CDR2 FYNNEI. This CDR3 has 15 residues. The CDR3 bases are TGTGCCAGCAGCTTAAAGGCGGAGGGGCAGTATGAGCAGTTCTTC. Translation: CASSLKAEGQYEQFF. The full variable domain, its missing parts supplied by reference TRBV2 and TRBJ2-1, is EPEVTQTPSHQVTQMGQEVILRCVPISNHLYFYWYRQILGQKVEFLVSFYNNEISEKSEIFDDQFSVERPDGSNFTLKIRSTKLEDSAMYFCASSLKAEGQYEQFFGPGTRLTVL.

The sample holds many counts of this clonotype. The J gene is TRBJ2-1, the V gene TRBV20-1, with TRBD2 identical over 12 bases. The CDR3 has 14 amino acids. From germline, CDR1 is DFQATT and CDR2 SNEGSKA (reference sequence). J was trimmed by 9 bases and V by 3 bases; bases with no gene match: 6. This CDR3 reads CSASGSSGRAEQFF. As DNA, the CDR3 is TGCAGTGCTAGTGGGTCTAGCGGGAGGGCTGAGCAGTTCTTC.

This clonotype was recorded once. The chain joins TRBV20-1 to TRBJ2-7, with TRBD2 matching over 13 bases. Unmatched junction bases numbered 6, after V lost 8 bases and J lost 5 bases. The length of the CDR3 is 13 residues. CDR1 is DFQATT, CDR2 SNEGSKA, per germline (reference sequence). Written as DNA, the CDR3 is TGCAGTACCGGACTAGCGGGGGTGAACGAGCAGTACTTC. Encoded protein: CSTGLAGVNEQYF.

V gene TRBV20-1 combines with J gene TRBJ2-7; D possibly corresponds to TRBD1 (6 bases). This CDR3 has 11 residues. Trimming removed 6 bases at V and 5 bases at J, with 11 bases between. Germline-derived CDR1 and CDR2 are DFQATT and SNEGSKA (reference sequence). In nucleotides, the CDR3 is TGCAGTGCCCACAGGGCCGACGAGCAGTACTTC. Protein: CSAHRADEQYF.

This clonotype is labeled medium-sized (0.01 to 0.1%). The rearrangement joins TRBV7-2 to TRBJ1-6; TRBD1 aligns across 7 bases. The CDR3 runs 14 residues. After removal of 6 bases from V and 15 bases from J, the junction contained 14 bases not matched to a gene. Per germline, CDR1 SGHTA and CDR2 FQGNSA. The CDR3 loop reads CASRHGTDSNLLHF. CDR3 coding DNA: TGTGCCAGCAGACACGGGACAGATTCCAACCTCCTCCACTTT.

The rearrangement uses TRBV10-3 and TRBJ1-6, with D maybe TRBD1 (5 bases). Germline assignment: CDR1 ENHRY and CDR2 SYGVKD. V was cut by 10 bases and J by 7 bases, with 20 bases left in between. The CDR3 runs to 15 residues. The DNA of the CDR3 is TGTGCCAGCAGAAAGGTAGGGGCAGGGAATTCACCCCTCCACTTT. This translates into CASRKVGAGNSPLHF.

CDR3 region: CATSRVGYGYTF. In DNA form, the CDR3 reads TGTGCCACCAGCAGAGTAGGGTATGGCTACACCTTC. The rearrangement uses TRBV15 and TRBJ1-2, with D uncertain. V was pared by 1 base and J by 5 bases, with 5 bases between. CDR3 length: 12 residues. CDR1 and CDR2 from the germline V gene are LNHNV and YYDKDF (reference sequence).

This clonotype occurred once. A read error may explain this, as a much larger clone is one base away. As the CDR3 is not closed by the conserved phenylalanine or tryptophan, this likely results from a read error. This sequence joins TRBV9 and TRBJ2-7; 12 positions agree with TRBD1. V was pared by 4 bases and J by 1 base, with 6 bases of the junction left unmatched. This CDR3 spans 16 amino acids. CDR1 is SGDLS, CDR2 YYNGEE, per germline. CDR3 coding DNA: TGTGCCAGCAGCTTAGGGGGACAGGGGGCATCCTACGAGCAGTACTCC. It translates to CASSLGGQGASYEQYS.

Regarding this clonotype: A read error may be the cause here, since a much bigger clone is one base away. The genes are TRBV5-6 and TRBJ1-6; weak D call: TRBD1 (5 bases). Between the trimmed V and J ends, which lost 4 bases and 6 bases, there was a span of 26 bases. Per germline, CDR1 SGHDT and CDR2 YYEEEE. The CDR3 extends over 19 amino acids. DNA for the CDR3: TGTGCCAGCAGCAATCGGAGGGGAGAAGGGCGGAAAATTAATTCACCCCTCCACTTT. Protein sequence: CASSNRRGEGRKINSPLHF. The variable domain in full, completed from reference TRBV5-6 and TRBJ1-6, reads DAGVTQSPTHLIKTRGQQVTLRCSPKSGHDTVSWYQQALGQGPQFIFQYYEEEERQRGNFPDRFSGHQFPNYSSELNVNALLLGDSALYLCASSNRRGEGRKINSPLHFGNGTRLTVT.

This clonotype was recorded only once. The chain is built from TRBV10-3 and TRBJ1-1; 7 nucleotides line up with TRBD1. This CDR3 contains 12 residues. CDR1 and CDR2 from the germline V gene are ENHRY and SYGVKD. V dropped 2 bases and J dropped 12; count of bases not matched to a gene: 6. The CDR3 here is CAISEDDRDPFF. The CDR3 coding sequence is TGTGCCATCAGTGAGGACGACAGGGATCCTTTCTTT.